The present T cell receptor (beta chain) was sequenced within a study of OX40 agonist ivuxolimab in advanced cancers. Whole-study context: The drug used for patients, ivuxolimab, was an agonistic anti-OX40 (CD134) antibody.

The data were produced by immunoSEQ multiplex PCR, yet TCRdb's version contains in-frame clones alone and is incomplete. The data contain 85,000 to 100,000 clones, 70% to 85% of them singletons. CDR1 and CDR2 from the germline V gene are LNHDA and SQIVND (reference sequence). The CDR3 extends over 14 amino acids. Trimming cost V 5 bases and J 6 bases, with 13 bases left between them. About this clone itself: Its specificity is unknown.

Whole-study results and caveats: More expanded clones were seen, on average, in CD8+ T cells than in CD4+.

This chain connects TRBV19 to TRBJ2-2; D gene unclear. The TCR originated in an adult with an advanced solid tumor such as melanoma, head and neck, liver or kidney cancer. The source was CD4+ or CD8+ T cells sorted from blood, collected in a trial of the OX40 agonist ivuxolimab. The CDR3 here is CASSFQSLSGELFF. The DNA for the CDR3 is TGTGCCAGTAGTTTCCAGTCTTTATCCGGGGAGCTGTTTTTT.